What follows are 15 T cell receptor beta chains derived from one specimen sequenced in a study of PD-1 blockade in mismatch repair-deficient tumors. Only in-frame clones appear in the TCRdb table, and some are missing; sequencing was by immunoSEQ multiplex PCR. This table has under 50,000 clones, 65% to 80% appearing once. This specimen was PBMCs, taken before pembrolizumab treatment. These receptors all stem from an adult with mismatch repair-deficient cancer.

The chain links TRBV9 to TRBJ2-1; 9 bases map to TRBD1. The CDR3 length is 15 residues. Losses at the gene ends were 2 bases for V and 4 bases for J; bases not matched to a gene: 4. Germline CDR1 SGDLS, CDR2 YYNGEE. The chain's CDR3 is CASSVSGTGYNEQFF. DNA of the CDR3: TGTGCCAGCAGCGTTTCCGGGACAGGGTACAATGAGCAGTTCTTC.

The chain carries TRBV11-3 and TRBJ2-1; D possibly corresponds to TRBD2 (6 bases). V lost 1 base and J lost 10, with 14 bases in between. The V gene's germline CDR1 is SGHNT and CDR2 YENEEA. This CDR3 has 14 residues. The CDR3: CASSLGSPGDEQFF. In nucleotides, the CDR3 is TGTGCCAGCAGCTTAGGGTCTCCGGGAGACGAGCAGTTCTTC.

The chain links TRBV7-6 to TRBJ2-5; 14 bases align to TRBD2. Germline assignment: CDR1 SGHVS and CDR2 FNYEAQ. The J segment lost 5 bases and the V segment lost 5 bases, leaving 4 bases of the junction unmatched. There are 15 residues in the CDR3. The CDR3 is CASSKGLAGAETQYF. DNA of the CDR3: TGTGCCAGCAGCAAGGGACTAGCGGGAGCGGAGACCCAGTACTTC.

The rearrangement links TRBV11-3 to TRBJ2-1; TRBD2 aligns across 10 bases. The V and J ends lost 0 bases and 8 bases, in that order; junction bases with no gene match: 7. The CDR3 has 16 amino acids. CDR1 and CDR2 (germline): SGHNT, YENEEA. CDR3: CASSLDWPSGSDEQFF. CDR3 DNA: TGTGCCAGCAGCTTAGATTGGCCTAGCGGGAGCGATGAGCAGTTCTTC.

J is TRBJ1-1 and V is TRBV21-1. TRBV21-1 is classified as a pseudogene. The CDR3 covers 11 residues. As DNA, the CDR3 is TGTGCCAGCAGCAAGAACACTGAAGCTTTCTTT. This translates into CASSKNTEAFF.

The chain has TRBV2 and TRBJ2-1; no clear D gene. From germline, CDR1 is SNHLY and CDR2 FYNNEI. Trimming removed 8 bases from V and 8 bases from J, with 10 bases in between. CDR3 length: 11 residues. CDR3 in amino acids: CASSPLHEQFF. CDR3 nucleotide sequence: TGTGCCAGCTCCCCTCTCCATGAGCAGTTCTTC.

The V and J genes are TRBV2 and TRBJ2-7; 7 nucleotides agree with TRBD2. CDR3 length: 12 residues. Germline V lookup: CDR1 SNHLY, CDR2 FYNNEI. The V gene end was trimmed by 6 bases and the J gene end by 4 bases; junction bases not matched to a gene: 3. The CDR3 nucleotides read TGTGCCAGCAGAGGACTAGGTTACGAGCAGTACTTC. This sequence encodes CASRGLGYEQYF.

V usage is TRBV9 and J usage is TRBJ2-7; the match to TRBD1 covers 8 bases. The CDR3 is made up of 14 amino acids. Germline V gene lookup returns CDR1 SGDLS and CDR2 YYNGEE. The V and J ends lost 2 bases and 5 bases, in that order; junction bases with no gene match: 6. The CDR3 is CASSVDRARDEQYF. As DNA, the CDR3 is TGTGCCAGCAGCGTGGACAGGGCTCGGGACGAGCAGTACTTC.

The V and J genes are TRBV7-9 and TRBJ1-5; D is ambiguous. The CDR3 is made up of 11 amino acids. The V end lost 8 bases, the J end lost 3 bases, and 5 bases lay between the germline ends. The germline CDR1 and CDR2 sequences are SEHNR and FQNEAQ (reference sequence). As DNA, the CDR3 is TGTGCCAGCGGGAACAATCAGCCCCAGCATTTT. It yields the protein CASGNNQPQHF.

V and J are TRBV19 and TRBJ2-7; either TRBD1 or TRBD2 may supply D (5 bases each). CDR1 LNHDA and CDR2 SQIVND come from the germline V gene (reference sequence). Trimming cost V 3 bases and J 0 bases, with 15 bases left between them. The CDR3 contains 16 residues. CDR3 residues: CASSISAGGSSYEQYF. In DNA form, the CDR3 reads TGTGCCAGTAGTATTTCGGCTGGGGGATCCTCCTACGAGCAGTACTTC.

The chain uses TRBV2 and TRBJ2-1; no firm D call. Germline-derived CDR1 and CDR2 are SNHLY and FYNNEI. The CDR3 contains 13 residues. V was cut by 4 bases and J by 8 bases, with 12 bases left in between. The CDR3 DNA is TGTGCCAGCAGTGGGGCCGATGACTATGAGCAGTTCTTC. Its protein is CASSGADDYEQFF.

V is TRBV27 and J is TRBJ2-7; possibly TRBD1 or TRBD2 for D (5 bases each). The germline gives CDR1 MNHEY, CDR2 SMNVEV (reference sequence). Trimming took off 3 bases at V and 4 bases at J, with 16 bases between the two ends. The CDR3 spans 15 residues. The CDR3 spells CASSLSGTEPYEQYF. CDR3 nucleotide sequence: TGTGCCAGCAGTTTGTCCGGGACGGAACCATACGAGCAGTACTTC.

The chain has TRBV11-2 and TRBJ2-1; TRBD2 agrees at 8 bases. V dropped 6 bases and J dropped 6; count of bases not matched to a gene: 10. Germline V gives CDR1 SGHAT, CDR2 FQNNGV. CDR3 length: 15 amino acids. The CDR3 protein is CASSPTSGPFNEQFF. CDR3 coding DNA: TGTGCCAGCAGTCCTACTAGCGGCCCGTTCAATGAGCAGTTCTTC.

The rearrangement links TRBV2 to TRBJ1-1; no reliable D call. The CDR3 extends over 13 amino acids. V lost 2 bases and J 7 bases, leaving 11 bases between the germline ends. Germline values: CDR1 SNHLY, CDR2 FYNNEI. The CDR3 DNA is TGTGCCAGCAGTGAAAACTCGGAGAATGAAGCTTTCTTT. This gives the protein CASSENSENEAFF.

J is TRBJ1-1 and V is TRBV9; TRBD1 agrees at 8 bases. CDR3 size: 15 residues. Germline trimming cut 4 bases from V and 2 bases from J; bases unmatched to any gene: 7. Germline-derived CDR1 and CDR2 are SGDLS and YYNGEE. CDR3 sequence reads: CASSSGTGHNTEAFF. As DNA, the CDR3 is TGTGCCAGCAGCTCAGGGACAGGCCACAACACTGAAGCTTTCTTT. Supplemented by reference TRBV9 and TRBJ1-1, the full variable domain reads DSGVTQTPKHLITATGQRVTLRCSPRSGDLSVYWYQQSLDQGLQFLIQYYNGEERAKGNILERFSAQQFPDLHSELNLSSLELGDSALYFCASSSGTGHNTEAFFGQGTRLTVV.